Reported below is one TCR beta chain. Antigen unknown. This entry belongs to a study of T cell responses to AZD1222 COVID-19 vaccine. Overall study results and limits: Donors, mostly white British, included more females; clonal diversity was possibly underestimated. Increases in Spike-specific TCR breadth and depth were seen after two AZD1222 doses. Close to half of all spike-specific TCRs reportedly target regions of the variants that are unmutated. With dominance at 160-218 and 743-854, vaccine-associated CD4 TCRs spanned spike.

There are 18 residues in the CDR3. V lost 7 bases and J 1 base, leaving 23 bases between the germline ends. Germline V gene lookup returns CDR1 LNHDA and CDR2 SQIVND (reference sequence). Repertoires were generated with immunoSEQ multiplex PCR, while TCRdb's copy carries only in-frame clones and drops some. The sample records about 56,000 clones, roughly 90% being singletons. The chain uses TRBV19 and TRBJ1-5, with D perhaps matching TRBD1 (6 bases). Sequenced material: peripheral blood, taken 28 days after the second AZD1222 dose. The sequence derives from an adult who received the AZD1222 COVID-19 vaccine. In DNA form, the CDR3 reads TGTGCCAGTACCATGGACAGCCCTTCAGGTGGGAGCAATCAGCCCCAGCATTTT. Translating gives CASTMDSPSGGSNQPQHF.